This T cell receptor beta chain was captured in a study of blood T cell repertoires in COVID-19. Study-wide background: Sites in the United States, Italy and Spain provided acute and convalescent COVID-19 samples. In each case, the material was cDNA or gDNA derived from T cells, B-cell-depleted T cells, or PBMCs.

The authors' processing: Amplification with reference gene primers provided the estimates of nucleated cell counts. Repertoires were generated with immunoSEQ multiplex PCR, while TCRdb's copy carries only in-frame clones and drops some. V, J and clone size derive from that table, while D and trimming were established from the DNA sequence. The data hold about 240,000 clones, with about four fifths observed a single time. This clone has only one observation. Trimming took off 0 bases at V and 4 bases at J, with 16 bases between the two ends. Germline V gene data show CDR1 as SGDLS and CDR2 as YYNGEE. This CDR3 is 17 amino acids long.

Sequenced sample: peripheral blood. This sequence was found in a man aged 25-45 years who had recovered from COVID-19. The chain combines TRBV9 with TRBJ2-2, with TRBD1 as a possible D gene (6 bases). The CDR3 DNA is TGTGCCAGCAGCGTAGTTGGCTCTAGGACAGTCACCGGGGAGCTGTTTTTT. Translating it yields CASSVVGSRTVTGELFF. The variable domain in full, with the rest retrieved from reference TRBV9 and TRBJ2-2, is DSGVTQTPKHLITATGQRVTLRCSPRSGDLSVYWYQQSLDQGLQFLIQYYNGEERAKGNILERFSAQQFPDLHSELNLSSLELGDSALYFCASSVVGSRTVTGELFFGEGSRLTVL.